What follows is one T cell receptor (beta chain) and its context. Antigen specificity is unknown. Unsorted cryopreserved PBMC were sequenced, averaging roughly 100,000 T cells per clinical donor. CDR3 length equals 14 residues. From germline, CDR1 is ENHRY and CDR2 SYGVKD. Trimming cost V 2 bases and J 1 base, with 7 bases left between them. Here immunoSEQ multiplex PCR was the method, and the copy in TCRdb shows in-frame clones only, minus some. The sample includes tens of thousands of clones, roughly 92% of them seen just once. The sample originates from a study of T cells in tuberculosis. Looking at the study overall: This South African cohort compared adolescents with or without latent tuberculosis against adults with active tuberculosis. Study results and caveats: Using the GMM-specific repertoire gave around 90% accuracy versus over 60% with motifs. Active tuberculosis TCR-alpha repertoires lay closer to GMM-specific TCRs than IGRA-negative controls, suggesting clonal expansion.

The sequenced sample was PBMCs. The chain links TRBV10-3 to TRBJ2-3; the D is unclear. The TCR was taken from a donor between 10 and 29 years old with latent tuberculosis or without tuberculosis infection. Some clones in this sample may be carry-over from other donors' samples. In nucleotides, the CDR3 is TGTGCCATCAGTGAGCTTTATGGCACAGATACGCAGTATTTT. This sequence encodes CAISELYGTDTQYF.